This T cell receptor beta chain was observed in a study of T-cell memory formation after mild COVID-19. Study-wide results and caveats: Contracting CD4+ clones lay largely in CM and EM, with CD8+ ones residing in EMRA. Pre-infection memory showed some responding clones, and this suggested that cross-reactive memory joined. Later expanders leaned CD4+, whereas clones that contracted between day 15 and 85 were balanced CD4/CD8.

Barcoded TCR alpha and TCR beta cDNA libraries with UMIs came from 5'RACE using constant-segment primers. Via MiXCR, TCRdb re-called the 5' RACE reads, giving one row per CDR3 protein. The sample lists about 560,000 distinct CDR3 sequences, about 20% seen once, with around 12% in the top ten. This clonotype was observed a handful of times. The target antigen is unknown. The germline V gene encodes CDR1 SGHAT and CDR2 FQDESV (reference sequence). J gave up 12 bases and V 6 bases, and 8 bases lay outside the gene matches. This CDR3 has 13 amino acids. This chain uses TRBV11-1 with TRBJ2-1; TRBD2 matches 10 bases. The receptor's source is an adult woman who had mild COVID-19 (a few samples of this study predate the infection). Cell type and time point are not known. The sample taken for sequencing was PBMCs or a T cell subset sorted from them (not recorded which). As DNA, the CDR3 is TGTGCCAGCAGTTCCGGGACTAGCGCGGGGCAGTTCTTC. Protein: CASSSGTSAGQFF.